The clone carrying this TCR beta chain has only a few counts. Germline CDR1 is MDHEN and CDR2 is SYDVKM. V was cut by 6 bases and J by 11 bases, with 23 bases left in between. The CDR3 has 15 residues. Libraries were prepared by immunoSEQ multiplex PCR; TCRdb keeps only in-frame clonotypes and omits some of them. This table has 150,000 or so clones, about 86% appearing once. This entry comes from a study of control samples from healthy donors and cancer patients. Sequencing input: blood. The receptor was isolated from a woman in her twenties or thirties in good health. The rearrangement uses TRBV28 and TRBJ1-5; TRBD1 might be the D (5 bases). DNA for the CDR3: TGTGCCAGCAGCCCCCCATTTCTTGACCGGGGGTCCCAGCATTTT. It encodes CASSPPFLDRGSQHF.